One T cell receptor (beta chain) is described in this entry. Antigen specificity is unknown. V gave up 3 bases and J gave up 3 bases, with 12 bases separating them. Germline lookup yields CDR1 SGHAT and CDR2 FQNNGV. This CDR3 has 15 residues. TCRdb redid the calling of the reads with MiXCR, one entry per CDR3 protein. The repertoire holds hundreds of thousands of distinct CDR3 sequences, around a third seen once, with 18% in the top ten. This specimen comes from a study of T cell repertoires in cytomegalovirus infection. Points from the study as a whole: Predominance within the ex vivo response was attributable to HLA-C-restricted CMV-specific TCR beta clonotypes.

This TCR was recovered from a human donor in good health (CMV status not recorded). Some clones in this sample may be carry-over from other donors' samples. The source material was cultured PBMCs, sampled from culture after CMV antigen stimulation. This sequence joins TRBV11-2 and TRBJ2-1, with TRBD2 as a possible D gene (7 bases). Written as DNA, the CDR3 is TGTGCCAGCAGCTTCACGGGGGGCTTCTACAATGAGCAGTTCTTC. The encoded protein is CASSFTGGFYNEQFF.